Listed here is a single T cell receptor beta chain. The antigen is not known. This sample is drawn from a study of T cells after yellow fever vaccination. Each CDR3 protein gets one entry after TCRdb re-called the 5' RACE reads with MiXCR. The repertoire has 500,000 to 550,000 distinct CDR3 sequences, roughly a fifth of them found once; the top ten carry about a sixth. From germline, CDR1 is MNHEY and CDR2 SMNVEV (reference sequence). The CDR3 is 14 amino acids. V lost 6 bases and J lost 0, with 11 bases in between. Notes on the study in general: Contamination of FACS-sorted repertoires by abundant clonotypes from the bulk population could occur.

This receptor was obtained from a young man who received the YFV17D yellow fever vaccine. The specimen was PBMCs, collected roughly 23 days after the first yellow fever vaccination. The V gene is TRBV27, the J gene TRBJ1-1; D is undetermined. CDR3 sequence reads: CASSPSRLNTEAFF. In DNA form, the CDR3 reads TGTGCCAGCAGCCCCAGCAGATTGAACACTGAAGCTTTCTTT.